This T cell receptor (beta chain) was documented in a study of control samples from healthy donors and cancer patients. Profiling relied on immunoSEQ multiplex PCR, and the TCRdb table lists in-frame clones only, not all of them. The sample contains about 190,000 clones, roughly nine tenths of which appear only once. The clonotype originates from a man under 40 in good health. Source material: blood.

The CDR3 reads CASSFGSGRAYEQYF. Written as DNA, the CDR3 is TGCGCCAGCAGCTTCGGCTCCGGCAGGGCCTACGAGCAGTACTTC. The chain recombines TRBV5-1 with TRBJ2-7; D might be TRBD1 (5 bases). Germline CDR1 SGHRS, CDR2 YFSETQ. The V end was cut by 2 bases, the J end by 2 bases, with 14 bases between. The CDR3 consists of 15 residues.